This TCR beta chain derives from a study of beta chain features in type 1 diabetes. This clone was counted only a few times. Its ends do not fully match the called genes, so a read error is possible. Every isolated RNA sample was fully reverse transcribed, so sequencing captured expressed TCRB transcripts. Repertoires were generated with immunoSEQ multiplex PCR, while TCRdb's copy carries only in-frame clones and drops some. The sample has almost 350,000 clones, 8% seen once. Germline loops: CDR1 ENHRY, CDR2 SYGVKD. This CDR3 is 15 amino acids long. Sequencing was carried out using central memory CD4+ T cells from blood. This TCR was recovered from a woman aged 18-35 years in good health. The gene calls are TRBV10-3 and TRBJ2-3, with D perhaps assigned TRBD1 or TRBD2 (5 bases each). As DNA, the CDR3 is TGTGCCAGCAGTTACACGGGGCGGACGGCAGATACGCAGTATTTT. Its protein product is CASSYTGRTADTQYF.